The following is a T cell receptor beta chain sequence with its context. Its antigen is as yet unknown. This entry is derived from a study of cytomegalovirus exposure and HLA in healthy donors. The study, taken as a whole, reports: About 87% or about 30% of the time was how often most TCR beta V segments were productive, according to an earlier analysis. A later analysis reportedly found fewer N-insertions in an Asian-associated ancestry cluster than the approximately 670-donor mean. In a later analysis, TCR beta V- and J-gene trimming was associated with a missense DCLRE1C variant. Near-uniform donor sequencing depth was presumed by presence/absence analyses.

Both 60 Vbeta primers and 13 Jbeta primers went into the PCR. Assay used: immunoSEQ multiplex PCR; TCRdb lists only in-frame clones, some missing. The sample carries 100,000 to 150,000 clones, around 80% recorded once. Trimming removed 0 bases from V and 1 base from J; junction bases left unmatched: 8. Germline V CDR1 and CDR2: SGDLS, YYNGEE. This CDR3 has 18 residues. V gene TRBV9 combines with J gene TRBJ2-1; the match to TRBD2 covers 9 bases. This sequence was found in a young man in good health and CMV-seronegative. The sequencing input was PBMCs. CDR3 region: CASSVESSGASSYNEQFF. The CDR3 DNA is TGTGCCAGCAGCGTAGAGTCTAGCGGGGCTTCATCCTACAATGAGCAGTTCTTC.